The 23 T cell receptor beta chains below were found in one sample sequenced in a study of T cells in localized non-small cell lung cancer. This table comes from immunoSEQ multiplex PCR, and its TCRdb copy is limited to in-frame clones, with some not included. Found here are 45,000 or so clones, around 86% of them singletons; the top ten hold 2.5%. This specimen was PBMCs, taken before any cancer treatment. The receptors here all came from a man aged 35-75 years with stage II lung adenocarcinoma.

This clone has only one observation. The V gene is TRBV19, the J gene TRBJ1-2; D is perhaps TRBD1 (5 bases). Germline lookup yields CDR1 LNHDA and CDR2 SQIVND (reference sequence). The CDR3 loop spans 16 amino acids. The ends were cut back, 3 bases at V and 5 bases at J, with 19 bases in the middle. The CDR3 sequence is CASSMSGQGLFYGYTF. The CDR3 nucleotides read TGTGCCAGTAGTATGAGCGGGCAGGGCCTTTTTTATGGCTACACCTTC.

The chain employs TRBV6-6 and TRBJ2-2; possibly TRBD1 or TRBD2 for D (5 bases each). There are 16 residues in the CDR3. CDR1 is MNHNY and CDR2 is SVGAGI in the germline V gene (reference sequence). V was shortened by 6 bases and J by 2 bases, with 16 bases between the two germline ends. CDR3 residues: CASSLRAGTNTGELFF. CDR3 nucleotides: TGTGCCAGCAGCCTCCGGGCAGGGACCAACACCGGGGAGCTGTTTTTT.

In regard to this clone: Other DNA sequences within the sample encode an identical CDR3. The rearrangement links TRBV9 to TRBJ2-3, with D unresolved. V was trimmed by 0 bases and J by 6 bases, leaving 2 bases between them. The germline V gene has CDR1 SGDLS and CDR2 YYNGEE. This CDR3 is built from 11 residues. CDR3 in DNA: TGTGCCAGCAGCGTAGGGGATACGCAGTATTTT. Protein product: CASSVGDTQYF.

V is TRBV5-4 and J is TRBJ2-7; D remains ambiguous. The ends were cut back, 2 bases at V and 3 bases at J, with 6 bases in the middle. Germline V gene lookup returns CDR1 SGHNT and CDR2 YYREEE (reference sequence). This CDR3 has 12 residues. The CDR3 nucleotides are TGTGCCAGCAGCTTTATGGGCTACGAGCAGTACTTC. This gives the protein CASSFMGYEQYF.

The chain carries TRBV6-1 and TRBJ2-7; D possibly matches TRBD1 or TRBD2 (6 bases each). This CDR3 is built from 15 residues. Germline V gene data show CDR1 as MNHNS and CDR2 as SASEGT. Trimming cost V 2 bases and J 1 base, with 12 bases left between them. CDR3 bases: TGTGCCAGCAGTGAATCCGGGGGCCAATCCTACGAGCAGTACGTC. This codes for CASSESGGQSYEQYV.

The rearrangement uses TRBV5-1 and TRBJ2-7; tentative D call: TRBD2 (7 bases). CDR1 is SGHRS and CDR2 is YFSETQ in the germline V gene. The CDR3 covers 15 residues. Trimming cost V 3 bases and J 6 bases, with 19 bases left between them. The CDR3 reads CASSSRGGDQSEQYF. The CDR3, as DNA: TGCGCCAGCAGCTCCCGAGGGGGGGATCAGTCCGAGCAGTACTTC.

This rearrangement joins TRBV6-1 to TRBJ1-2, with D unclear. Trimming shortened V by 6 bases and J by 6 bases, and 17 bases separated the two germline ends. The germline V gene has CDR1 MNHNS and CDR2 SASEGT. The CDR3 is made up of 14 amino acids. The CDR3 region is CASSPMDPGDGYTF. CDR3 sequence (DNA): TGTGCCAGCAGCCCAATGGACCCAGGAGATGGCTACACCTTC.

The chain links TRBV2 to TRBJ2-4; D unresolved. With 0 bases removed from V and 9 bases from J, the gap between germline ends came to 6 bases. Germline V gene data show CDR1 as SNHLY and CDR2 as FYNNEI. The CDR3 runs 12 residues. CDR3 nucleotide sequence: TGTGCCAGCAGTGAAGCGTCTGGCATTCAGTACTTC. Amino acid sequence: CASSEASGIQYF.

The chain is built from TRBV6-5 and TRBJ2-3, with D unresolved. The V and J ends lost 6 bases and 2 bases respectively, with 12 bases between them. In germline, CDR1 is MNHEY, CDR2 SVGAGI. CDR3 length equals 14 residues. The CDR3 DNA sequence: TGTGCCAGCAGGCAGCAGTGGGACACAGATACGCAGTATTTT. Protein: CASRQQWDTDTQYF.

The chain recombines TRBV5-1 with TRBJ1-3, with D perhaps matching TRBD1 (5 bases). The germline CDR1 and CDR2 sequences are SGHRS and YFSETQ. The CDR3 is 16 amino acids. V dropped 0 bases and J dropped 0 bases, with 10 bases sitting between them. CDR3 nucleotides: TGCGCCAGCAGCTTGGGGGGCCGGAGCTCTGGAAACACCATATATTTT. The encoded protein is CASSLGGRSSGNTIYF.

The chain joins TRBV5-1 to TRBJ1-3; D not certain. V lost 1 base and J 4 bases, leaving 15 bases between the germline ends. The V gene's germline CDR1 is SGHRS and CDR2 YFSETQ. The CDR3 is 16 residues long. This CDR3 reads CASSLFPLLSGNTIYF. CDR3 nucleotide sequence: TGCGCCAGCAGCTTGTTTCCGCTTCTCTCGGGAAACACCATATATTTT.

This chain uses TRBV28 with TRBJ2-3; D is unclear. The CDR3 loop spans 14 amino acids. The germline V and J ends were trimmed by 8 bases and 0 bases, with 12 bases remaining between them. The germline gives CDR1 MDHEN, CDR2 SYDVKM. CDR3 loop: CASSPETSTDTQYF. CDR3 nucleotides: TGTGCCAGCTCCCCAGAAACTAGCACAGATACGCAGTATTTT.

The chain combines TRBV5-6 with TRBJ2-6; possible D gene TRBD2, 5 bases. Trimming shortened V by 6 bases and J by 6 bases, and 10 bases separated the two germline ends. Germline values: CDR1 SGHDT, CDR2 YYEEEE. The CDR3 is 13 residues long. CDR3 sequence: CASTLREANVLTF. The CDR3 nucleotides read TGTGCCAGCACCCTGAGGGAGGCCAACGTCCTGACTTTC.

The chain carries TRBV27 and TRBJ2-2; TRBD1 might be the D (6 bases). The V and J ends lost 5 bases and 7 bases respectively, with 17 bases between them. Germline CDR1 reads MNHEY; CDR2 reads SMNVEV (reference sequence). The CDR3 runs to 15 residues. The CDR3 DNA reads TGTGCCAGCAGTATACTAATTGGGGGCCTCGGGGAGCTGTTTTTT. Protein sequence: CASSILIGGLGELFF.

The J gene is TRBJ2-6, the V gene TRBV4-2; 8 positions match TRBD1. The CDR3 length is 16 residues. V lost 0 bases and J lost 8; bases outside the gene matches: 6. CDR1 LGHNA and CDR2 YNFKEQ come from the germline V gene. The CDR3 loop reads CASSQDQDRATNVLTF. The DNA of the CDR3 is TGTGCCAGCAGCCAAGATCAGGACAGGGCAACCAACGTCCTGACTTTC.

The V call is TRBV5-1, the J call TRBJ1-2; 11 nucleotides match TRBD1. The V segment lost 0 bases and the J segment 7 bases; nucleotides outside the gene matches: 11. CDR3 length: 17 residues. Germline values: CDR1 SGHRS, CDR2 YFSETQ. CDR3 loop: CASSLGAGQGAVGGYTF. DNA for the CDR3: TGCGCCAGCAGCTTGGGAGCCGGACAGGGGGCGGTGGGTGGCTACACCTTC. Supplemented by reference TRBV5-1 and TRBJ1-2, the full variable domain reads KAGVTQTPRYLIKTRGQQVTLSCSPISGHRSVSWYQQTPGQGLQFLFEYFSETQRNKGNFPGRFSGRQFSNSRSEMNVSTLELGDSALYLCASSLGAGQGAVGGYTFGSGTRLTVV.

The chain uses TRBV7-8 and TRBJ2-3; 7 nucleotides agree with TRBD1. Germline V gene sequence: CDR1 SGHVS, CDR2 FQNEAQ. There are 13 residues in the CDR3. V trimming: 5 bases; J trimming: 4 bases; junction bases outside the gene matches: 3. CDR3 loop: CASSRGTADTQYF. The CDR3 DNA reads as TGTGCCAGCAGCCGAGGGACAGCAGATACGCAGTATTTT. The complete variable domain, with remaining parts taken from reference TRBV7-8 and TRBJ2-3, reads GAGVSQSPRYKVAKRGQDVALRCDPISGHVSLFWYQQALGQGPEFLTYFQNEAQLDKSGLPSDRFFAERPEGSVSTLKIQRTQQEDSAVYLCASSRGTADTQYFGPGTRLTVL.

This rearrangement joins TRBV19 to TRBJ1-1, with D perhaps matching TRBD1 (6 bases). Germline loops: CDR1 LNHDA, CDR2 SQIVND (reference sequence). The length of the CDR3 is 12 residues. The V gene lost 1 base and the J gene lost 8 bases, with 8 bases spanning the gap. CDR3 sequence reads: CASSIAGAEAFF. In nucleotides, the CDR3 is TGTGCCAGTAGTATAGCGGGGGCAGAAGCTTTCTTT.

The V call is TRBV5-1, the J call TRBJ1-1; D not certain. Germline lookup yields CDR1 SGHRS and CDR2 YFSETQ. The V and J ends lost 1 base and 1 base respectively, with 8 bases between them. This CDR3 region has 14 residues. The CDR3 DNA reads TGCGCCAGCAGCTTGTTAGACGGGAACACTGAAGCTTTCTTT. Translating it yields CASSLLDGNTEAFF.

The rearrangement uses TRBV10-3 and TRBJ1-3; 8 positions match TRBD1. V gave up 9 bases and J gave up 3 bases; unmatched junction bases: 10. CDR3 length: 15 amino acids. CDR1 is ENHRY, CDR2 SYGVKD, per germline. In nucleotides, the CDR3 is TGTGCCATGAGGACAGGGTCGACTTATGGAAACACCATATATTTT. Translating gives CAMRTGSTYGNTIYF.

The rearrangement uses TRBV11-3 and TRBJ2-3; no clear D. Per germline, CDR1 SGHNT and CDR2 YENEEA. This CDR3 contains 12 residues. V shed 5 bases and J shed 3 bases, with 6 bases lying between them. The CDR3 nucleotides read TGTGCCAGCAGCGGTGATACAGATACGCAGTATTTT. Translating gives CASSGDTDTQYF.

This clone was detected only a few times. The rearrangement joins TRBV5-4 to TRBJ2-3; the match to TRBD2 covers 13 bases. Per germline, CDR1 SGHNT and CDR2 YYREEE (reference sequence). This CDR3 is built from 17 residues. The V gene end was trimmed by 3 bases and the J gene end by 3 bases; junction bases not matched to a gene: 7. CDR3 nucleotide sequence: TGTGCCAGCAGCTCCCTTAGACTAGCGGGGGGTACAGATACGCAGTATTTT. Translated: CASSSLRLAGGTDTQYF.

J is TRBJ2-1 and V is TRBV5-6; 8 positions match TRBD2. Germline V gene lookup returns CDR1 SGHDT and CDR2 YYEEEE. The CDR3 runs to 17 residues. V shed 3 bases, J shed 6 bases, and the junction held 14 bases outside the gene matches. This CDR3 reads CASSSTLKAGVVNEQFF. In nucleotides, the CDR3 is TGTGCCAGCAGCTCTACCCTAAAAGCGGGGGTGGTCAATGAGCAGTTCTTC.